This TCR beta chain came from a study of T cell responses to AZD1222 COVID-19 vaccine. Germline trimming cut 3 bases from V and 6 bases from J; bases unmatched to any gene: 12. Germline V gene data show CDR1 as DFQATT and CDR2 as SNEGSKA (reference sequence). This CDR3 comprises 16 residues. Study-wide points: At study baseline, merely a handful of AZD1222 recipients were seropositive. All repertoire sampling was performed exclusively after the peak T cell response.

Some clones are missing from TCRdb's copy, which holds only in-frame ones; the method was immunoSEQ multiplex PCR. Of 150,000 or so clones listed, 90% to 95% are singletons. Comment on this clone: Its antigen is still unknown.

The sample in question was peripheral blood, obtained on day 0 of AZD1222 vaccination. The gene calls are TRBV20-1 and TRBJ2-1; 9 positions match TRBD2. The receptor was derived from an adult in good health. The CDR3 loop is CSASYSAGGSINEQFF. In DNA, the CDR3 is TGCAGTGCTAGTTATAGCGCGGGAGGGTCCATCAATGAGCAGTTCTTC.